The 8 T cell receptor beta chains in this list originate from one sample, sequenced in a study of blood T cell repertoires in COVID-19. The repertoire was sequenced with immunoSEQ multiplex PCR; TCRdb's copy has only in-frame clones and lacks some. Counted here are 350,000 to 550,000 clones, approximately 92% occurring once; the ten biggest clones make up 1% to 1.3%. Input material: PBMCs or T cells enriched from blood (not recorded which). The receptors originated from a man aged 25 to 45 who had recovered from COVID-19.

The CDR3 is CASSVVPQDYGYTF. The CDR3 bases are TGTGCCAGCAGCGTAGTTCCCCAGGACTATGGCTACACCTTC. V gene TRBV9 combines with J gene TRBJ1-2, with D unresolved. CDR3 length: 14 residues. Germline V gene data show CDR1 as SGDLS and CDR2 as YYNGEE. The V and J ends lost 0 bases and 3 bases respectively, with 9 bases between them.

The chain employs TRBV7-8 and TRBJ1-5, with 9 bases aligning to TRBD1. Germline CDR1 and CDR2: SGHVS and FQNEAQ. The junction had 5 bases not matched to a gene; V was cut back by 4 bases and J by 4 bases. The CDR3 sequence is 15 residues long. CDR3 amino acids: CASSSTGGGNQPQHF. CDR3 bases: TGTGCCAGCAGCTCAACAGGGGGCGGTAATCAGCCCCAGCATTTT. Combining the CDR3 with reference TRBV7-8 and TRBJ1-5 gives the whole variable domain GAGVSQSPRYKVAKRGQDVALRCDPISGHVSLFWYQQALGQGPEFLTYFQNEAQLDKSGLPSDRFFAERPEGSVSTLKIQRTQQEDSAVYLCASSSTGGGNQPQHFGDGTRLSIL.

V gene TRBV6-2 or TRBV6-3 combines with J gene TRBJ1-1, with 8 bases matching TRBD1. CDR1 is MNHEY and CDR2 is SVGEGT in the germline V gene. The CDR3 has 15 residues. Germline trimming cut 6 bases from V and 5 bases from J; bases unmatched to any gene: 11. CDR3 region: CASSPRTGQGTEAFF. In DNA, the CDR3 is TGTGCCAGCAGCCCTCGGACAGGGCAAGGGACTGAAGCTTTCTTT.

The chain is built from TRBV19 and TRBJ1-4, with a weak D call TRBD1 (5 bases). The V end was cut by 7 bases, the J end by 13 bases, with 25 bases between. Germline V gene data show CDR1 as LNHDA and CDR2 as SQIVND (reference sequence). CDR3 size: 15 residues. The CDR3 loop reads CASTLARDSRQGLFF. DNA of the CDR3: TGTGCCAGTACTCTAGCTCGGGACTCCCGTCAGGGACTGTTTTTT.

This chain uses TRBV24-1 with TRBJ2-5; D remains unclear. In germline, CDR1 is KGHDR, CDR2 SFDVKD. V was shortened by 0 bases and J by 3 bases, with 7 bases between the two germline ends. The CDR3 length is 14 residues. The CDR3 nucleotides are TGTGCCACCAGTGATTTGTCTGCGAAAGAGACCCAGTACTTC. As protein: CATSDLSAKETQYF.

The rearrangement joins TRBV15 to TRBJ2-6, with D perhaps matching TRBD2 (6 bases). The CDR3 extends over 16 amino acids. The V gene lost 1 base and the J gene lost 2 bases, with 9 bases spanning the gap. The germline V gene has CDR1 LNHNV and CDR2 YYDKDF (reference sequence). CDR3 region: CATSRGAGPGANVLTF. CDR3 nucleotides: TGTGCCACCAGCAGAGGGGCGGGGCCTGGGGCCAACGTCCTGACTTTC.

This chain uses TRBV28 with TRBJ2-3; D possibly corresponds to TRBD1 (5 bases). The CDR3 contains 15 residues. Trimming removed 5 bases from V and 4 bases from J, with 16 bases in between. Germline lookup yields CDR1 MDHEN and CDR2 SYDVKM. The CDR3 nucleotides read TGTGCCAGCAGTCCCCCTGGGCAGGGATCAGATACGCAGTATTTT. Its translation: CASSPPGQGSDTQYF.

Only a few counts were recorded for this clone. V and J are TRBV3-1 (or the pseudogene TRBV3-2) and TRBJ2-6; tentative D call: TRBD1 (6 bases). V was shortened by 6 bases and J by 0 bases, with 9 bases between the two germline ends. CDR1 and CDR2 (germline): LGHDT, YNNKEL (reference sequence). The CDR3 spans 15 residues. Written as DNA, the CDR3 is TGTGCCAGCAGTACAGGGACCTCTGGGGCCAACGTCCTGACTTTC. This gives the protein CASSTGTSGANVLTF.